Described below is a single T cell receptor (beta chain) sequence and its context. Its antigen is currently unknown. The data were obtained in a study of cytomegalovirus exposure and HLA in healthy donors. Whole-study findings and limits: Donor immune exposure was known only as CMV serostatus.

This CDR3 comprises 15 residues. Germline V gene sequence: CDR1 SGHNT, CDR2 YYREEE (reference sequence). The J segment lost 6 bases and the V segment lost 1 base, leaving 7 bases of the junction unmatched. With 60 Vbeta and 13 Jbeta primers, the PCR was carried out. The assay was immunoSEQ multiplex PCR, and TCRdb's table has in-frame clones only and misses some. The sample lists approximately 100,000 clones, roughly three quarters occurring once. This chain connects TRBV5-4 to TRBJ1-1; 9 nucleotides align to TRBD1. The sequenced sample consisted of PBMCs. The TCR originated in a woman aged 50 to 65 in good health and CMV-seropositive. The CDR3 loop is CASSLTGTGNSEAFF. The CDR3 DNA reads TGTGCCAGCAGCTTGACCGGGACAGGGAATTCTGAAGCTTTCTTT.